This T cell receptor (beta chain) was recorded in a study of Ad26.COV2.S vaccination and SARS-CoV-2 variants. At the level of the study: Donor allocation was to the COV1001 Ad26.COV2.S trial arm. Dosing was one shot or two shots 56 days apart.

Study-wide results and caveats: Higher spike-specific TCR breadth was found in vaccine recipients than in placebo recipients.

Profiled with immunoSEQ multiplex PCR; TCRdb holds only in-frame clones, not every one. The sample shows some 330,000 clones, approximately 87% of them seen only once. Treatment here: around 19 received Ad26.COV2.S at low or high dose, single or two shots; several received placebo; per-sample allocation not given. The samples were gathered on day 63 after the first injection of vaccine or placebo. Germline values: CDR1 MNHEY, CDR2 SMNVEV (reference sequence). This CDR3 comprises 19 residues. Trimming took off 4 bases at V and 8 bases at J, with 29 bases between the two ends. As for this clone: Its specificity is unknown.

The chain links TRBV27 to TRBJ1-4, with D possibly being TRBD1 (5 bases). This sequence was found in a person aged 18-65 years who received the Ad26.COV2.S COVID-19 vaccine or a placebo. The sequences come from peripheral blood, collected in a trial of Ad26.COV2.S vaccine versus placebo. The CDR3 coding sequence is TGTGCCAGCAGTTCCCTATGCCCCGCGGACGGGACCTTCGAGGAAAAACTGTTTTTT. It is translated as CASSSLCPADGTFEEKLFF.